The T cell receptor (beta chain) under discussion was sequenced for a study of T cell responses to AZD1222 COVID-19 vaccine. Broader study findings: Donors, mostly white British, included more females; clonal diversity was possibly underestimated. The study reported that nearly half of spike-specific TCRs target unmutated variant regions. Samples come after the peak T cell response, not at day 14.

The CDR3 contains 14 residues. The junction had 10 bases not matched to a gene; V was cut back by 3 bases and J by 11 bases. Per germline, CDR1 KGHSH and CDR2 LQKENI. The assay was immunoSEQ multiplex PCR, and TCRdb's table has in-frame clones only and misses some. Among around 200,000 clones listed, about 93% were seen once. Concerning this clone: What it recognizes is unknown.

The sequences come from peripheral blood, collected 28 days after the second dose of the MenACWY control vaccine. The source of this sequence is an adult who received the MenACWY meningococcal vaccine as a control. The gene calls are TRBV18 and TRBJ1-1; 9 bases map to TRBD1. The CDR3 DNA sequence: TGTGCCAGCTCACCGAGTGAGGGGACAGGGACGGCTTTCTTT. Its protein product is CASSPSEGTGTAFF.